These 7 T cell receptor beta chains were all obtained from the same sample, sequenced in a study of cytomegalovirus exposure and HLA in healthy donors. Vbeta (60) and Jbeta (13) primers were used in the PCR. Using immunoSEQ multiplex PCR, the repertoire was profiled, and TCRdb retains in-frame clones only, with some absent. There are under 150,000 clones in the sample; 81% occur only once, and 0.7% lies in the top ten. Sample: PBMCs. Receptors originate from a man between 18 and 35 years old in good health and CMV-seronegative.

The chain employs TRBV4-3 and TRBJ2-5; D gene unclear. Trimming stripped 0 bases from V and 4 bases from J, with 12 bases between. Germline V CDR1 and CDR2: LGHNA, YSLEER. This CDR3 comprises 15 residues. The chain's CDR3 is CASSQDQTDIETQYF. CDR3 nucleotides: TGCGCCAGCAGCCAAGATCAGACTGATATAGAGACCCAGTACTTC.

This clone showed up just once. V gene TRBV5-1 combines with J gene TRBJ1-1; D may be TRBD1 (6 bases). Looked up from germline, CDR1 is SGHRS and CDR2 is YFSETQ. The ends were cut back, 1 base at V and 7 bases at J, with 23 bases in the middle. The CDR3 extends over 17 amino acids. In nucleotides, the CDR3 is TGCGCCAGCAGCTTGTATCGTGCAGGGGACGATGGTGATGAAGCTTTCTTT. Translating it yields CASSLYRAGDDGDEAFF.

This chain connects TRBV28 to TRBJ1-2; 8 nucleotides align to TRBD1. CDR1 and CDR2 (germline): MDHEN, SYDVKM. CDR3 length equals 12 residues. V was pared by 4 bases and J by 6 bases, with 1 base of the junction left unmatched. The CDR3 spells CASSSTGDGYTF. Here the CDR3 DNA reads TGTGCCAGCAGTTCGACAGGGGATGGCTACACCTTC.

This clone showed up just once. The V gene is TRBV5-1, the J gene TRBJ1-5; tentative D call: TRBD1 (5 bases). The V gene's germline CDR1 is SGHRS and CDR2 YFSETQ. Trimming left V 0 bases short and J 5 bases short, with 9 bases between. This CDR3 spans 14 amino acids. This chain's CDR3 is CASSLGGGDQPQHF. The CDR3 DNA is TGCGCCAGCAGCTTGGGCGGGGGTGATCAGCCCCAGCATTTT.

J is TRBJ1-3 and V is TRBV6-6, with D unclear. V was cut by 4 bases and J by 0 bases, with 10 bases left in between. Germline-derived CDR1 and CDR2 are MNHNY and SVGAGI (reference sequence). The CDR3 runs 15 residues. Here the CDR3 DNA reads TGTGCCAGCAGTTTTAGAGAGAGCTCTGGAAACACCATATATTTT. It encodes CASSFRESSGNTIYF.

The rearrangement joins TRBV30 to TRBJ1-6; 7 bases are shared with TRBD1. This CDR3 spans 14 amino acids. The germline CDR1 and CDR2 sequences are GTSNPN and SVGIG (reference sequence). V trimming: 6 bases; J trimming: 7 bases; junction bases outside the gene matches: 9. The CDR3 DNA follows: TGTGCCTGTAGATCCCCGGGACAGAATTCACCCCTCCACTTT. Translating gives CACRSPGQNSPLHF.

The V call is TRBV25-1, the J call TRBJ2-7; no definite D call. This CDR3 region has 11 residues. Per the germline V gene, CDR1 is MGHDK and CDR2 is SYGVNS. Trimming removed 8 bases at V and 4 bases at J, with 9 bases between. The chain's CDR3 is CASQVGYEQYF. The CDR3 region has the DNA TGTGCCAGCCAAGTCGGTTACGAGCAGTACTTC.